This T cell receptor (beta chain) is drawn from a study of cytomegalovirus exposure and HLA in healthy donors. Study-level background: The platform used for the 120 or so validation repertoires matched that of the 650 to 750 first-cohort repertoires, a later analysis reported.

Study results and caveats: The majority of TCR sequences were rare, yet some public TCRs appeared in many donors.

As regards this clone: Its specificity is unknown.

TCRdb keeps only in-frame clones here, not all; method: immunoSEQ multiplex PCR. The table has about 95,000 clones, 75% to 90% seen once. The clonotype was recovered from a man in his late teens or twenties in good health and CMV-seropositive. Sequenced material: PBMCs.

Here the CDR3 reads CASRLGLATDTQYF. DNA for the CDR3: TGTGCCAGCAGGCTAGGACTAGCCACAGATACGCAGTATTTT. The chain has TRBV6-6 and TRBJ2-3; 8 nucleotides agree with TRBD2. Unmatched junction bases numbered 4, after V lost 6 bases and J lost 2 bases. Germline values: CDR1 MNHNY, CDR2 SVGAGI (reference sequence). This CDR3 has 14 amino acids.